This TCR beta chain was sequenced in a study of human T cells and chemical hapten exposure. Points from the study as a whole: TCRs at a frequency above 1 in 1000 stayed unchanged with DPC sensitization.

This clonotype was observed a few times. The antigen remains unidentified. TCRdb independently ran MiXCR on the RACE reads; one entry per CDR3 protein. The sample yields approximately 80,000 distinct CDR3 sequences, roughly a tenth seen once. Trimming shortened V by 3 bases and J by 4 bases, and 14 bases separated the two germline ends. The CDR3 has 15 amino acids. Germline V CDR1 and CDR2: KGHSH, LQKENI. Time point here: patch test 2, 6 weeks after DPC sensitization. Treatment denoted: therapeutic diphenylcyclopropenone sensitization with weekly scalp DPC. This receptor was identified in a woman aged 25 to 39 with alopecia areata. Some clones in this sample may be carry-over from other donors' samples. V and J are TRBV18 and TRBJ2-3; unclear D gene. This specimen consisted of whole blood, obtained in connection with sensitization to the hapten diphenylcyclopropenone (DPC). The CDR3, as DNA: TGTGCCAGCTCACCCGTCCTTGGTCCGGCAGATACGCAGTATTTT. Translated: CASSPVLGPADTQYF. Together with reference TRBV18 and TRBJ2-3, the CDR3 gives the full variable domain: NAGVMQNPRHLVRRRGQEARLRCSPMKGHSHVYWYRQLPEEGLKFMVYLQKENIIDESGMPKERFSAEFPKEGPSILRIQQVVRGDSAAYFCASSPVLGPADTQYFGPGTRLTVL.